The clone carrying this TCR beta chain was observed at least ten times. These data are taken from a study of molecular identifiers for immune sequencing clone quantification. Germline V lookup: CDR1 SGHTA, CDR2 FQGNSA. The CDR3 extends over 14 amino acids. Germline trimming cut 3 bases from V and 6 bases from J; bases unmatched to any gene: 5. TCRdb analysed the PCR reads with MiXCR anew, one entry per CDR3 protein. Of approximately 670,000 distinct CDR3 sequences in the sample, about 20% were seen once. The source material was naive CD8+ T cells from blood, with Jurkat cell RNA spiked in. The subset denotes: FACS-sorted CD8+CD4-CCR7+CD45RA+ naive T cells. The sequence came from a human donor in good health. Some libraries in this study had Jurkat cell RNA spiked in. The V gene is TRBV7-2, the J gene TRBJ2-3; TRBD2 aligns across 8 bases. The CDR3 loop reads CASSLGLGGDTQYF. The CDR3 coding sequence is TGTGCCAGCAGCTTGGGACTAGGGGGGGATACGCAGTATTTT.